Reported below is one T cell receptor (beta chain). The data belong to a study of control samples from healthy donors and cancer patients. Sequenced by immunoSEQ multiplex PCR; TCRdb stores in-frame clones only, minus some. Of some 70,000 clones listed, 75% to 85% are singletons. CDR1 MGHRA and CDR2 YSYEKL come from the germline V gene. This CDR3 is built from 14 residues. V lost 6 bases and J 6 bases, leaving 14 bases between the germline ends. This chain joins TRBV4-1 and TRBJ2-2; no definite D call. The specimen sequenced was blood. The TCR originated in a man in his 60s in good health. CDR3 DNA sequence: TGCGCCAGCAGTCGTCCGGGTTCTCCCGGGGAGCTGTTTTTT. It codes for CASSRPGSPGELFF.